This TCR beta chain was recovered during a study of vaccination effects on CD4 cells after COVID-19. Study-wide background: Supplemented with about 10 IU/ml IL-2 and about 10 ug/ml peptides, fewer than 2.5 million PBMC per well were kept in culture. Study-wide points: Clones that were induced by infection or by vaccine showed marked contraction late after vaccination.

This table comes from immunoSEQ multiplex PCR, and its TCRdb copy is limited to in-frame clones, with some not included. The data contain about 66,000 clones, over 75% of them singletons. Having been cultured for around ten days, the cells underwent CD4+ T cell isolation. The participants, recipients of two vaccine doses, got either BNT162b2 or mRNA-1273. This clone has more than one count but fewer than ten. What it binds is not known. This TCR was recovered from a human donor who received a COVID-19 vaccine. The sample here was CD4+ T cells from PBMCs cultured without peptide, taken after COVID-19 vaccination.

The CDR3 DNA reads TGTGCCAGCAGCACCTTCCCGGGTTCCGTCTATGGTGAGCAGTTCTTC. Translation gives CASSTFPGSVYGEQFF. The chain carries TRBV7-2 and TRBJ2-1; D is uncertain. The CDR3 has 16 amino acids. Between the trimmed V and J ends, which lost 5 bases and 9 bases, there was a span of 23 bases. In germline, CDR1 is SGHTA, CDR2 FQGNSA.